Shown below are 3 T cell receptor beta chains from a single sample sequenced in a study of vaccination effects on CD4 cells after COVID-19. Prior to sequencing, the ViraFEST assay stimulated PBMC with viral peptide pools, which expanded the antigen-specific CD4+ T cells. Between days 10 and 11 of culture, CD4+ T cells were separated out. Recipients of the vaccine had no prior SARS-CoV-2 infection and negative nucleocapsid antibodies. Antigens of these TCRs are unknown. Using immunoSEQ multiplex PCR, the repertoire was profiled, and TCRdb retains in-frame clones only, with some absent. Here the sample spans roughly 41,000 clones, 66% being singletons. Source: CD4+ T cells from PBMCs cultured with HCoV-OC43 spike peptides, taken before COVID-19 vaccination. The subset here: HCoV-OC43 spike overlapping peptide pool stimulation. These receptors came from a human donor who received a COVID-19 vaccine.

This chain joins TRBV12-3 or TRBV12-4 and TRBJ2-5; D call uncertain. The CDR3 is 12 residues long. The V and J ends lost 5 bases and 5 bases respectively, with 9 bases between them. CDR3 coding DNA: TGTGCCAGCAGTCCGAGGCGGGAGACCCAGTACTTC. Translating gives CASSPRRETQYF.

This clone appeared a few times. V and J are TRBV5-1 and TRBJ1-5; D perhaps matches TRBD1 (6 bases). Germline CDR1 is SGHRS and CDR2 is YFSETQ. V was pared by 1 base and J by 0 bases, with 8 bases between. The CDR3 spans 15 residues. Written as DNA, the CDR3 is TGCGCCAGCAGCTTGTCAGGGGATAGCAATCAGCCCCAGCATTTT. Translating it yields CASSLSGDSNQPQHF.

This chain uses TRBV7-2 with TRBJ2-1; D is undetermined. V was trimmed by 2 bases and J by 0 bases, leaving 8 bases between them. This CDR3 has 15 amino acids. Germline CDR1 reads SGHTA; CDR2 reads FQGNSA. The CDR3, as DNA: TGTGCCAGCAGCTTATCGTCCCTCTCCTACAATGAGCAGTTCTTC. Translated, it gives CASSLSSLSYNEQFF. The full variable domain, rest sourced from reference TRBV7-2 and TRBJ2-1, is GAGVSQSPSNKVTEKGKDVELRCDPISGHTALYWYRQSLGQGLEFLIYFQGNSAPDKSGLPSDRFSAERTGGSVSTLTIQRTQQEDSAVYLCASSLSSLSYNEQFFGPGTRLTVL.